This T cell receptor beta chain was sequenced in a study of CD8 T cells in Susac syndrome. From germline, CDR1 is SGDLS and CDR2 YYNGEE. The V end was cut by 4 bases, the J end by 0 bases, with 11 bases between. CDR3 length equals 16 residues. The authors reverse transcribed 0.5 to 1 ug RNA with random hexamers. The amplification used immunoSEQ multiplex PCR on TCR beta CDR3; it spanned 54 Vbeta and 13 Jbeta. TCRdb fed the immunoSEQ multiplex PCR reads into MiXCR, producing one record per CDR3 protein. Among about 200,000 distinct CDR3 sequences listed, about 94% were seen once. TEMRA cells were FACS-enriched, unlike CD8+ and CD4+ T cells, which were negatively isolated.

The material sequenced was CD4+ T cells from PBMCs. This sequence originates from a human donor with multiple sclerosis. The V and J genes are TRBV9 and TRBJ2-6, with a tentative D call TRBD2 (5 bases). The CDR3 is CASSLRRDSGANVLTF. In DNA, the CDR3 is TGTGCCAGCAGCCTAAGACGGGACTCTGGGGCCAACGTCCTGACTTTC.